The following is a T cell receptor (beta chain) sequence with its context. The CDR3 loop spans 14 amino acids. Trimming took 2 bases from V and 4 from J, leaving 11 bases between them. The germline V gene encodes CDR1 SEHNR and CDR2 FQNEAQ (reference sequence). This sample was taken from a study of T cell changes during pregnancy in multiple sclerosis. TCRdb keeps only in-frame clones here, not all; method: immunoSEQ multiplex PCR. Here the sample spans 52,000 or so clones, 92% being singletons. The TCR sequence derives from a female donor with multiple sclerosis, enrolled in a pregnancy study. The sample in question was CD4+ T cells from peripheral blood mononuclear cells, obtained in the second trimester of pregnancy. The chain combines TRBV7-9 with TRBJ1-2; D is unclear. CDR3 region: CASSLFTESYGYTF. The CDR3 region has the DNA TGTGCCAGCAGCTTATTTACAGAGAGCTATGGCTACACCTTC.